Listed here are 20 T cell receptor beta chains from one sample, sequenced in a study of blood T cells in healthy people across ages. Together with a sample-barcoded 5' primer, a J-beta primer mix was included in a second PCR lasting about 7 to 12 cycles. In TCRdb, the 5' RACE reads were re-called with MiXCR into one record per CDR3 protein. This sample has roughly 800,000 distinct CDR3 sequences, with 58% found just once. Sequenced sample: blood. These receptors originate from a man aged 30-40 years in good health.

This clonotype appeared a single time. The chain combines TRBV20-1 with TRBJ2-1; 10 bases line up with TRBD2. The CDR3 covers 14 residues. V was clipped by 5 bases and J by 7 bases; unmatched bases: 8. Looked up from germline, CDR1 is DFQATT and CDR2 is SNEGSKA (reference sequence). The DNA for the CDR3 is TGCAGTGCTCCCCCGACGACTAGCGGGAATGAGCAGTTCTTC. Residues: CSAPPTTSGNEQFF.

There are many counts of this clonotype. The J gene is TRBJ2-7, the V gene TRBV10-3; 9 positions agree with TRBD2. Trimming removed 0 bases from V and 6 bases from J; junction bases left unmatched: 6. In germline, CDR1 is ENHRY, CDR2 SYGVKD. The length of the CDR3 is 15 residues. The CDR3 nucleotides read TGTGCCATCAGTGAGTCTGAAGCGGGGGGTAGCGAGCAGTACTTC. This sequence encodes CAISESEAGGSEQYF.

The chain carries TRBV7-2 and TRBJ2-5, with 11 bases matching TRBD2. The CDR3 totals 15 residues. Germline-derived CDR1 and CDR2 are SGHTA and FQGNSA. V lost 8 bases, J lost 5 bases, and 10 bases stayed unmatched. The CDR3 nucleotides read TGTGCCAGCTTGCAACTAGCGGGAGACTGGGAGACCCAGTACTTC. Translating it yields CASLQLAGDWETQYF.

A few counts support this clonotype. The chain employs TRBV27 and TRBJ2-1, with D perhaps matching TRBD2 (5 bases). Germline V CDR1 and CDR2: MNHEY, SMNVEV (reference sequence). The CDR3 contains 13 residues. Between the trimmed V and J ends, which lost 3 bases and 9 bases, there was a span of 12 bases. CDR3 residues: CASSLGLGSEQFF. The CDR3 nucleotides are TGTGCCAGCAGTTTGGGTCTGGGGAGTGAGCAGTTCTTC.

The chain joins TRBV6-2 or TRBV6-3 to TRBJ2-1; 9 bases align to TRBD2. The V segment lost 10 bases and the J segment 4 bases; nucleotides outside the gene matches: 5. The CDR3 length is 13 residues. Looked up from germline, CDR1 is MNHEY and CDR2 is SVGEGT. The CDR3 is CATLGLAYNEQFF. The DNA of the CDR3 is TGTGCCACCCTGGGACTAGCATACAATGAGCAGTTCTTC.

This clonotype came up once. The V gene is TRBV29-1, the J gene TRBJ2-4, with 7 bases fitting TRBD1. The J call may be faulty, since TRBJ2-7 better matches the DNA end. The germline V gene has CDR1 SQVTM and CDR2 ANQGSEA. The CDR3 is 16 amino acids. CDR3: CSVEGGNTGEPYEQYF. CDR3 DNA: TGCAGCGTTGAAGGGGGAAATACAGGGGAGCCCTACGAGCAGTACTTC.

The table lists this clonotype with many counts. Mismatch with germline at one junction end may stem from a read error. The rearrangement joins TRBV5-1 to TRBJ2-7, with D maybe TRBD2 (6 bases). CDR1 and CDR2 (germline): SGHRS, YFSETQ. This CDR3 is 14 amino acids long. In nucleotides, the CDR3 is TGTGCCAGCAGCTCGGACGGGAGCTCCTACGAGCAGTACTTC. Residues: CASSSDGSSYEQYF.

This rearrangement joins TRBV5-1 to TRBJ2-5, with 9 bases aligning to TRBD2. V was pared by 3 bases and J by 5 bases, with 11 bases of the junction left unmatched. The CDR3 is made up of 16 amino acids. The germline V gene has CDR1 SGHRS and CDR2 YFSETQ. CDR3 DNA sequence: TGCGCCAGCAGCTCGGACCTTAGCGGGAGCGGGGAGACCCAGTACTTC. Translated, it gives CASSSDLSGSGETQYF. The full variable domain, its missing parts supplied by reference TRBV5-1 and TRBJ2-5, is KAGVTQTPRYLIKTRGQQVTLSCSPISGHRSVSWYQQTPGQGLQFLFEYFSETQRNKGNFPGRFSGRQFSNSRSEMNVSTLELGDSALYLCASSSDLSGSGETQYFGPGTRLLVL.

CDR3 residues: CASSQDPDRGKEKLFF. CDR3 bases: TGTGCCAGCAGCCAAGACCCCGACAGGGGAAAAGAAAAACTGTTTTTT. The chain carries TRBV4-2 and TRBJ1-4; 8 nucleotides agree with TRBD1. Trimming cost V 0 bases and J 8 bases; bases outside gene matches: 8. The V gene's germline CDR1 is LGHNA and CDR2 YNFKEQ. The CDR3 totals 16 residues.

This clonotype turned up a few times. V usage is TRBV6-2 or TRBV6-3 and J usage is TRBJ1-2; tentatively, D is TRBD1 (5 bases). The germline gives CDR1 MNHEY, CDR2 SVGEGT. This CDR3 contains 14 residues. V gave up 7 bases and J gave up 0 bases, with 12 bases separating them. DNA of the CDR3: TGTGCCAGCACCACCGAGGGGTCTAACTATGGCTACACCTTC. Amino acid sequence: CASTTEGSNYGYTF.

The chain recombines TRBV4-3 with TRBJ2-4, with unresolved D. The J call may be wrong; the DNA end is better matched by TRBJ2-7. CDR1 and CDR2 (germline): LGHNA, YSLEER. The CDR3 has 13 residues. CDR3 amino acids: CASSLLLTYEQYF. The CDR3 DNA is TGCGCCAGCAGCCTCCTCTTAACCTACGAGCAGTACTTC.

This clonotype was counted only a few times. The chain is built from TRBV12-3 or TRBV12-4 and TRBJ2-7; D is perhaps TRBD2 (5 bases). The CDR3 totals 14 residues. V gave up 0 bases and J gave up 6 bases, with 12 bases separating them. This CDR3 reads CASSLAGASGEQYF. The CDR3, as DNA: TGTGCCAGCAGTTTAGCGGGAGCGTCGGGCGAGCAGTACTTC.

This clonotype was counted a few times. The chain carries TRBV29-1 and TRBJ2-7; 8 bases match TRBD1. Trimming removed 6 bases from V and 2 bases from J; junction bases left unmatched: 6. This CDR3 spans 13 amino acids. Germline CDR1 and CDR2: SQVTM and ANQGSEA. This CDR3 reads CSVYATGAYEQYF. The CDR3 DNA sequence: TGCAGCGTCTACGCGACAGGGGCCTACGAGCAGTACTTC.

Only one count was recorded for this clonotype. The rearrangement links TRBV27 to TRBJ2-1; possible D gene TRBD1, 5 bases. The J call may be faulty, since TRBJ2-7 better matches the DNA end. There are 15 residues in the CDR3. Germline CDR1 reads MNHEY; CDR2 reads SMNVEV (reference sequence). The CDR3 is CASSLSWQGFNEQYF. CDR3 sequence (DNA): TGTGCCAGCAGTTTATCGTGGCAGGGTTTCAACGAGCAGTACTTC.

The sample holds many counts of this clonotype. The chain recombines TRBV6-4 with TRBJ1-2; 7 bases match TRBD1. Germline CDR1 and CDR2: MRHNA and SNTAGT. CDR3 length: 13 amino acids. Unmatched junction bases numbered 3, after V lost 2 bases and J lost 6 bases. The CDR3 region has the DNA TGTGCCAGCAGTGACAGACAGGGAAATGGCTACACCTTC. It codes for CASSDRQGNGYTF.

This chain connects TRBV6-5 to TRBJ1-1; 7 bases map to TRBD1. The CDR3 has 14 residues. Germline V gene lookup returns CDR1 MNHEY and CDR2 SVGAGI. J gave up 0 bases and V 6 bases, and 4 bases lay outside the gene matches. The CDR3 spells CASRRQGVNTEAFF. CDR3 sequence (DNA): TGTGCCAGCAGAAGACAGGGCGTGAACACTGAAGCTTTCTTT.

In this sample, this clonotype turned up a few times. The chain recombines TRBV6-2 or TRBV6-3 with TRBJ2-3, with D possibly being TRBD2 (5 bases). The CDR3 has 13 residues. V lost 2 bases and J 6 bases, leaving 9 bases between the germline ends. The V gene's germline CDR1 is MNHEY and CDR2 SVGEGT. CDR3 in DNA: TGTGCCAGCAGTTACACGCGGAGGGATACGCAGTATTTT. It is translated as CASSYTRRDTQYF.

This CDR3 is CASSQDAGGPETQYF. CDR3 in DNA: TGCGCCAGCAGCCAAGATGCAGGCGGGCCGGAGACCCAGTACTTC. The chain joins TRBV4-3 to TRBJ2-5; perhaps TRBD2 as D (5 bases). The CDR3 is made up of 15 amino acids. Germline-derived CDR1 and CDR2 are LGHNA and YSLEER. Trimming stripped 0 bases from V and 5 bases from J, with 13 bases between.

V usage is TRBV29-1 and J usage is TRBJ2-3; D uncertain. Trimming took 8 bases from V and 1 from J, leaving 13 bases between them. Germline-derived CDR1 and CDR2 are SQVTM and ANQGSEA. The CDR3 sequence is 13 residues long. This chain's CDR3 is CSLHTEGTDTQYF. CDR3 in DNA: TGCAGCTTACACACCGAAGGCACAGATACGCAGTATTTT.

The J gene is TRBJ1-2, the V gene TRBV12-3 or TRBV12-4; D might be TRBD1 (6 bases). The CDR3 spans 13 residues. The V end lost 5 bases, the J end lost 3 bases, and 10 bases lay between the germline ends. The CDR3 protein is CASSREGDYGYTF. The CDR3 DNA reads TGTGCCAGCAGTCGTGAGGGGGACTATGGCTACACCTTC.